This TCR beta chain was identified during a study of blood T cell repertoires in COVID-19. Trimming pared 2 bases from V and 0 bases from J, leaving 13 bases between. In germline, CDR1 is KGHDR, CDR2 SFDVKD. This CDR3 is 17 amino acids long. Using immunoSEQ multiplex PCR, the repertoire was profiled, and TCRdb retains in-frame clones only, with some absent. This sample has about 200,000 clones; roughly 85% occur once, and the top ten carry roughly 5%. This clone was counted a single time. Specimen: PBMCs or T cells enriched from blood (not recorded which). The sequence was obtained from a woman in her fifties or sixties who had been exposed to COVID-19. The rearrangement joins TRBV24-1 to TRBJ2-1, with D possibly matching TRBD2 (6 bases). For the CDR3, the DNA is TGTGCCACCAGTGATTCCAGGGACTCAAGCTCCTACAATGAGCAGTTCTTC. It translates to CATSDSRDSSSYNEQFF.